Presented here are 3 T cell receptor beta chains from one specimen sequenced in a study of blood T cell repertoires in COVID-19. TCRdb's copy holds only in-frame clones and misses some; the assay was immunoSEQ multiplex PCR. The repertoire consists of about 200,000 clones, with approximately 90% occurring once and the leading ten covering approximately 2%. Sequencing was carried out using peripheral blood. The origin of the receptors is a man aged 25-45 years who had recovered from COVID-19.

This clone was seen just once. The chain is built from TRBV4-2 and TRBJ1-3; 8 nucleotides match TRBD1. The V segment lost 0 bases and the J segment 16 bases; nucleotides outside the gene matches: 11. CDR1 is LGHNA and CDR2 is YNFKEQ in the germline V gene. This CDR3 has 14 residues. The CDR3 spells CASSQDYRDRWPYF. The CDR3 DNA sequence: TGTGCCAGCAGCCAAGATTATCGGGACAGGTGGCCGTATTTT.

This clone was counted a few times. The rearrangement joins TRBV4-1 to TRBJ1-5, with D perhaps TRBD1 (6 bases). Trimming took 4 bases from V and 3 from J, leaving 16 bases between them. The CDR3 has 16 residues. The germline gives CDR1 MGHRA, CDR2 YSYEKL. This chain's CDR3 is CASSRAAGGPNQPQHF. The CDR3, as DNA: TGCGCCAGCAGCCGTGCGGCGGGGGGCCCCAATCAGCCCCAGCATTTT.

V gene TRBV11-2 combines with J gene TRBJ2-5, with TRBD1 identical over 7 bases. V was pared by 1 base and J by 9 bases, with 14 bases of the junction left unmatched. The germline CDR1 and CDR2 sequences are SGHAT and FQNNGV. The CDR3 has 16 residues. The CDR3 sequence is CASSLGSPQGFRAQYF. The CDR3 DNA reads as TGTGCCAGCAGCTTAGGGTCCCCACAGGGGTTTAGGGCCCAGTACTTC.